Shown below are 26 T cell receptor beta chains from a single sample sequenced in a study of blood T cell repertoires in COVID-19. Sequencing was performed with immunoSEQ multiplex PCR; in TCRdb, only in-frame clones are kept and a portion is missing. The sample records some 200,000 clones, approximately 80% being singletons. The specimen sequenced was PBMCs or T cells enriched from blood (not recorded which). The receptors shown here come from a woman between 40 and 55 years old with acute COVID-19.

Only a few counts were recorded for this clone. The chain is built from TRBV5-6 and TRBJ2-3; 9 bases match TRBD2. Trimming cost V 3 bases and J 0 bases; bases outside gene matches: 8. The CDR3 has 17 residues. Germline CDR1 is SGHDT and CDR2 is YYEEEE. The CDR3 nucleotides read TGTGCCAGCAGCTCTTTGAGACTAGCGGTCAGCACAGATACGCAGTATTTT. This gives the protein CASSSLRLAVSTDTQYF.

The chain combines TRBV7-5 with TRBJ1-5; whether TRBD1, the table's D call, matches the DNA was not checked. TRBV7-5 is assigned pseudogene status. This CDR3 region has 15 residues. For the CDR3, the DNA is TGTGCCAGAAGCCTCGACAGGGGGGGCAATCAGCCCCAGCATTTT. Protein product: CARSLDRGGNQPQHF.

This rearrangement joins TRBV5-4 to TRBJ1-4; possibly TRBD1 for D (6 bases). The CDR3 length is 14 residues. CDR1 SGHNT and CDR2 YYREEE come from the germline V gene (reference sequence). Between the trimmed V and J ends, which lost 6 bases and 5 bases, there was a span of 14 bases. CDR3 protein: CASTTGTRNEKLFF. The CDR3 DNA is TGTGCCAGCACAACCGGGACACGCAATGAAAAACTGTTTTTT.

J is TRBJ2-3 and V is TRBV3-1 (or the pseudogene TRBV3-2), with 9 bases aligning to TRBD2. From germline, CDR1 is LGHDT and CDR2 YNNKEL (reference sequence). The CDR3 is 19 amino acids. J lost 0 bases, V lost 1 base, and 11 bases had no gene match. The CDR3 DNA follows: TGTGCCAGCAGCCAAGTTTCGGGACTAGCCCGTTCTAGCACAGATACGCAGTATTTT. It encodes CASSQVSGLARSSTDTQYF.

CDR3 nucleotides: TGTGCCAGCAGCCCTCCAGCGGGAGGGTTCGGCAATGAGCAGTTCTTC. It encodes CASSPPAGGFGNEQFF. The J gene is TRBJ2-1, the V gene TRBV11-2, with TRBD2 matching over 10 bases. Germline V gives CDR1 SGHAT, CDR2 FQNNGV. The CDR3 is 16 amino acids. With 5 bases clipped from V and 6 bases from J, the junction kept 10 bases outside the gene matches.

This clone was counted once. V gene TRBV19 combines with J gene TRBJ2-3, with TRBD1 identical over 7 bases. Germline CDR1 and CDR2: LNHDA and SQIVND (reference sequence). The CDR3 contains 16 residues. V lost 3 bases and J lost 2; bases outside the gene matches: 8. CDR3 sequence reads: CASSMYRGLSTDTQYF. Written as DNA, the CDR3 is TGTGCCAGTAGTATGTACAGGGGATTATCCACAGATACGCAGTATTTT.

The chain recombines TRBV5-1 with TRBJ2-1, with 9 nucleotides matching TRBD2. Trimming removed 4 bases from V and 6 bases from J; junction bases left unmatched: 8. From germline, CDR1 is SGHRS and CDR2 YFSETQ. This CDR3 spans 15 amino acids. The CDR3: CASSADGGGGNEQFF. The DNA for the CDR3 is TGCGCCAGCAGCGCGGATGGCGGGGGGGGCAATGAGCAGTTCTTC.

The V and J genes are TRBV5-1 and TRBJ2-3, with D hard to call. V lost 2 bases, J lost 0 bases, and 10 bases lay in between. Germline loops: CDR1 SGHRS, CDR2 YFSETQ. The CDR3 loop spans 15 amino acids. DNA of the CDR3: TGCGCCAGCAGCTTTCTGACACCTAGCACAGATACGCAGTATTTT. It yields the protein CASSFLTPSTDTQYF.

The count of this clone is one. The rearrangement uses TRBV14 and TRBJ2-1, with D perhaps TRBD1 (5 bases). Trimming took 1 base from V and 5 from J, leaving 15 bases between them. Per the germline V gene, CDR1 is SGHDN and CDR2 is FVKESK. The CDR3 covers 16 residues. In DNA form, the CDR3 reads TGTGCCAGCAGCCAAGGTCGTACAGGTTTGCACAATGAGCAGTTCTTC. It translates to CASSQGRTGLHNEQFF.

This clone was counted a few times. The rearrangement joins TRBV21-1 to TRBJ1-2; TRBD1, the table's D call, lacks a check against the DNA. TRBV21-1 is a recognized pseudogene. The CDR3 totals 17 residues. CDR3 residues: CASSKQPTGTGRSGYTF. CDR3 coding DNA: TGTGCCAGCAGCAAACAACCTACCGGGACAGGGAGAAGTGGCTACACCTTC.

The V and J genes are TRBV10-3 and TRBJ1-2, with 7 nucleotides matching TRBD1. This CDR3 has 15 residues. CDR1 ENHRY and CDR2 SYGVKD come from the germline V gene. The junction had 8 bases not matched to a gene; V was cut back by 3 bases and J by 4 bases. The CDR3 nucleotides are TGTGCCATCAGTGAAGGGGGCGTCTTCGGCTATGGCTACACCTTC. Its protein is CAISEGGVFGYGYTF.

The table lists this clone with a count of one. CDR3 region: CSARGTGEQFF. CDR3 bases: TGCAGTGCGCGGGGTACGGGTGAGCAGTTCTTC. This chain uses TRBV20-1 with TRBJ2-1; a possible D gene is TRBD2 (6 bases). Germline lookup yields CDR1 DFQATT and CDR2 SNEGSKA (reference sequence). This CDR3 contains 11 residues. The ends were cut back, 6 bases at V and 9 bases at J, with 12 bases in the middle.

The chain has TRBV15 and TRBJ2-2, with D tentatively TRBD1 (6 bases). Trimming left V 6 bases short and J 1 base short, with 18 bases between. The CDR3 contains 17 residues. Germline lookup yields CDR1 LNHNV and CDR2 YYDKDF (reference sequence). CDR3 region: CATRGIPGHLNTGELFF. The CDR3 nucleotides are TGTGCCACCAGGGGTATTCCGGGACATCTGAACACCGGGGAGCTGTTTTTT.

The chain links TRBV28 to TRBJ2-4; 7 nucleotides line up with TRBD1. Germline CDR1 MDHEN, CDR2 SYDVKM. J was trimmed by 7 bases and V by 2 bases; bases with no gene match: 5. This CDR3 region has 14 residues. The CDR3 loop is CASSLSRGPNIQYF. CDR3 bases: TGTGCCAGCAGTTTAAGTAGGGGGCCGAACATTCAGTACTTC.

This clone was seen a handful of times. CDR3 nucleotide sequence: TGTGCCATCAGTGAGTCCATATCGGGACAGGGGGCCAACACTGAAGCTTTCTTT. Protein: CAISESISGQGANTEAFF. This rearrangement joins TRBV10-3 to TRBJ1-1, with 12 bases fitting TRBD1. V lost 0 bases and J lost 2; bases outside the gene matches: 7. CDR3 length: 18 residues. Germline assignment: CDR1 ENHRY and CDR2 SYGVKD.

The CDR3, as DNA: TGTGCCAGCGAGACAGTGAACTATGGCTACACCTTC. Translated, it gives CASETVNYGYTF. J is TRBJ1-2 and V is TRBV19; maybe TRBD1 (5 bases). The CDR3 length is 12 residues. V dropped 9 bases and J dropped 2 bases, with 10 bases sitting between them. Germline V gene lookup returns CDR1 LNHDA and CDR2 SQIVND (reference sequence).

The chain recombines TRBV6-1 with TRBJ2-7, with D uncertain. Germline lookup yields CDR1 MNHNS and CDR2 SASEGT. The CDR3 runs to 16 residues. The ends were cut back, 3 bases at V and 0 bases at J, with 15 bases in the middle. This CDR3 is CASSDDRSGGSYEQYF. CDR3 coding DNA: TGTGCCAGCAGTGACGACCGTTCAGGTGGCTCCTACGAGCAGTACTTC.

The V call is TRBV5-1, the J call TRBJ2-7; a possible D gene is TRBD1 (5 bases). The CDR3 is 15 amino acids. Trimming took 2 bases from V and 5 from J, leaving 17 bases between them. Looked up from germline, CDR1 is SGHRS and CDR2 is YFSETQ. The CDR3 is CASSFVTTQGNEQYF. The CDR3 DNA is TGCGCCAGCAGCTTCGTAACAACTCAGGGAAACGAGCAGTACTTC.

The V call is TRBV4-1, the J call TRBJ2-7; possible D gene TRBD2, 6 bases. V dropped 1 base and J dropped 13 bases, with 14 bases sitting between them. The CDR3 is 12 residues long. Germline V lookup: CDR1 MGHRA, CDR2 YSYEKL. The CDR3 reads CASSQGGSGTYF. The CDR3 DNA reads TGCGCCAGCAGCCAAGGTGGTAGCGGCACCTACTTC.

The V gene is TRBV7-2, the J gene TRBJ2-1; a weak D match, TRBD2 (5 bases). This CDR3 contains 15 residues. The V end lost 5 bases, the J end lost 0 bases, and 11 bases lay between the germline ends. The germline CDR1 and CDR2 sequences are SGHTA and FQGNSA. CDR3 sequence: CASSPVASSYNEQFF. CDR3 nucleotide sequence: TGTGCCAGCAGCCCCGTAGCGAGCTCCTACAATGAGCAGTTCTTC. The whole variable domain, remainder taken from reference TRBV7-2 and TRBJ2-1, is GAGVSQSPSNKVTEKGKDVELRCDPISGHTALYWYRQSLGQGLEFLIYFQGNSAPDKSGLPSDRFSAERTGGSVSTLTIQRTQQEDSAVYLCASSPVASSYNEQFFGPGTRLTVL.

This chain links TRBV5-5 with TRBJ1-1; D possibly corresponds to TRBD1 (5 bases). The CDR3 sequence is 16 residues long. The V gene lost 5 bases and the J gene lost 1 base, with 18 bases spanning the gap. Looked up from germline, CDR1 is SGHKS and CDR2 is YYEKEE (reference sequence). The CDR3 region has the DNA TGTGCCAGCAGACCCGATCCCGGGACTACGAACACTGAAGCTTTCTTT. Amino acid sequence: CASRPDPGTTNTEAFF.

This chain connects TRBV12-5 to TRBJ2-1; TRBD1 aligns across 8 bases. There are 18 residues in the CDR3. The V segment lost 2 bases and the J segment 7 bases; nucleotides outside the gene matches: 16. Germline V CDR1 and CDR2: LGHNT, FRNRAP. DNA for the CDR3: TGTGCTAGTGGTTTGCCCAATTTCGACAGGGGAAGAGGGAATGAGCAGTTCTTC. Protein product: CASGLPNFDRGRGNEQFF.

This clone was counted once. The CDR3 spells CASSMHPGGTNEKLFF. The DNA for the CDR3 is TGTGCCAGCAGTATGCACCCGGGAGGAACTAATGAAAAACTGTTTTTT. The chain employs TRBV27 and TRBJ1-4; D is unclear. Germline assignment: CDR1 MNHEY and CDR2 SMNVEV (reference sequence). V shed 5 bases and J shed 1 base, with 14 bases lying between them. This CDR3 region has 16 residues.

This chain joins TRBV6-5 and TRBJ1-2, with 12 bases matching TRBD1. Germline V lookup: CDR1 MNHEY, CDR2 SVGAGI. The CDR3 runs to 15 residues. The V segment lost 4 bases and the J segment 6 bases; nucleotides outside the gene matches: 6. CDR3 DNA sequence: TGTGCCAGCAGTTCGACCGGGACAGGGGGCAATGGCTACACCTTC. It codes for CASSSTGTGGNGYTF.

The genes are TRBV10-3 and TRBJ2-2; the match to TRBD1 covers 9 bases. Germline loops: CDR1 ENHRY, CDR2 SYGVKD. This CDR3 is 18 amino acids long. The J segment lost 2 bases and the V segment lost 4 bases, leaving 11 bases of the junction unmatched. CDR3 DNA sequence: TGTGCCATCAGTGCCATTATCCCGGGACAGGGTAACACCGGGGAGCTGTTTTTT. Encoded protein: CAISAIIPGQGNTGELFF.

This chain joins TRBV11-1 and TRBJ1-1, with no clear D. The CDR3 is 12 residues long. The V end was cut by 5 bases, the J end by 2 bases, with 6 bases between. Germline V gene lookup returns CDR1 SGHAT and CDR2 FQDESV (reference sequence). The CDR3 sequence: CASSPFNTEAFF. In nucleotides, the CDR3 is TGTGCCAGCAGCCCATTTAACACTGAAGCTTTCTTT.